Following are 3 T cell receptor beta chains from one sample sequenced in a study of monozygotic twins with inflammatory bowel disease. TCRdb re-called the 5' RACE reads, yielding one record per CDR3 amino acid sequence without DNA. Its listing shows about 160,000 distinct CDR3 sequences. What was sequenced was blood. These TCRs come from a human donor with ulcerative colitis or Crohn's disease, or a healthy co-twin of an affected twin (not recorded which).

The chain couples TRBV4-2 to TRBJ2-5. CDR1 LGHNA and CDR2 YNFKEQ come from the germline V gene. This CDR3 comprises 16 residues. The CDR3 here is CASSQLVASGQETQYF.

The chain combines TRBV12-3 or TRBV12-4 with TRBJ2-3. The CDR3 is made up of 12 amino acids. The CDR3 loop is CASSLVGDTQYF.

The chain links TRBV7-2 to TRBJ2-7; TCRdb calls TRBD1, which cannot be checked without DNA. The CDR3 is 15 amino acids. Germline CDR1 reads SGHTA; CDR2 reads FQGNSA. CDR3 residues: CASSLEPQGPYEQYF. Full variable domain (missing parts from reference TRBV7-2 and TRBJ2-7): GAGVSQSPSNKVTEKGKDVELRCDPISGHTALYWYRQSLGQGLEFLIYFQGNSAPDKSGLPSDRFSAERTGGSVSTLTIQRTQQEDSAVYLCASSLEPQGPYEQYFGPGTRLTVT.